This entry lists 21 T cell receptor beta chains sequenced from one sample in a study of T cells in Graves' hyperthyroidism and ophthalmopathy. TCR beta CDR3 regions were amplified from RNA transcripts. Carried out on the TCR CDR3, a first-round RT-PCR used the HTBI primer set. TCRdb reprocessed the multiplex PCR reads via MiXCR and lists one record per CDR3 protein. The sample holds approximately 370,000 distinct CDR3 sequences; about 18% are singletons and the top ten take around a third. Sequencing was done on a sample of blood. The receptors originated from a woman aged 25 to 39 with Graves' hyperthyroidism that later progressed to Graves' ophthalmopathy.

At least ten counts were recorded for this clonotype. This sequence joins TRBV7-9 and TRBJ2-1, with a tentative D call TRBD2 (7 bases). Looked up from germline, CDR1 is SEHNR and CDR2 is FQNEAQ (reference sequence). There are 14 residues in the CDR3. Deletions cut 5 bases from V and 4 bases from J, with 12 bases between. This CDR3 reads CASSRKGGYNEQFF. Written as DNA, the CDR3 is TGTGCCAGCAGCCGGAAGGGGGGGTACAATGAGCAGTTCTTC.

This clonotype was detected ten times or more. This chain connects TRBV20-1 to TRBJ2-3; 8 nucleotides align to TRBD1. V shed 4 bases and J 3 bases; nucleotides not matched to a gene: 3. The CDR3 extends over 13 amino acids. Germline CDR1 and CDR2: DFQATT and SNEGSKA (reference sequence). The CDR3 reads CSANRGVTDTQYF. The CDR3 coding sequence is TGCAGTGCTAACAGGGGGGTGACAGATACGCAGTATTTT.

The chain has TRBV6-1 and TRBJ2-6; no firm D call. Germline V gene sequence: CDR1 MNHNS, CDR2 SASEGT. CDR3 length: 16 residues. V was clipped by 10 bases and J by 0 bases, with 16 bases between them. CDR3 sequence: CATDLNVISGANVLTF. The CDR3 coding sequence is TGTGCCACCGACCTTAACGTTATCTCTGGGGCCAACGTCCTGACTTTC.

This clonotype was picked up many times. The rearrangement joins TRBV7-8 to TRBJ2-5; 11 bases map to TRBD1. After removal of 4 bases from V and 5 bases from J, the junction contained 3 bases not matched to a gene. The CDR3 is 14 residues long. CDR1 SGHVS and CDR2 FQNEAQ come from the germline V gene. In DNA, the CDR3 is TGTGCCAGCAGCTCCCGGGACAGGGGGGAGACCCAGTACTTC. Protein: CASSSRDRGETQYF.

This clonotype was seen ten or more times. The chain uses TRBV10-3 and TRBJ1-1; tentatively, D is TRBD1 (6 bases). The CDR3 sequence is 14 residues long. Germline loops: CDR1 ENHRY, CDR2 SYGVKD. V was clipped by 0 bases and J by 3 bases, with 8 bases between them. The CDR3 coding sequence is TGTGCCATCAGTGAGTCATCAGGGGACACTGAAGCTTTCTTT. Translated: CAISESSGDTEAFF.

At least ten counts were recorded for this clonotype. V is TRBV7-9 and J is TRBJ1-1, with TRBD1 identical over 7 bases. Germline V gives CDR1 SEHNR, CDR2 FQNEAQ (reference sequence). V shed 3 bases, J shed 3 bases, and the junction held 13 bases outside the gene matches. The CDR3 spans 17 residues. The CDR3 is CASSFPLTGEWDTEAFF. For the CDR3, the DNA is TGTGCCAGCAGCTTTCCCCTAACAGGGGAATGGGACACTGAAGCTTTCTTT.

This chain connects TRBV7-9 to TRBJ2-7, with 12 bases fitting TRBD2. Germline CDR1 and CDR2: SEHNR and FQNEAQ (reference sequence). This CDR3 spans 17 amino acids. J lost 3 bases, V lost 5 bases, and 11 bases had no gene match. DNA of the CDR3: TGTGCCAGCAGCCCGACACTCGGACTAGCGGGAAACTACGAGCAGTACTTC. This codes for CASSPTLGLAGNYEQYF.

This clonotype was detected ten times or more. The chain is built from TRBV12-3 or TRBV12-4 and TRBJ2-3; no clear D. The CDR3 has 15 amino acids. V was trimmed by 2 bases and J by 7 bases, leaving 16 bases between them. Here the CDR3 DNA reads TGTGCCAGCAGTTTAACGGCTCCTCCTAGAAATACGCAGTATTTT. Its translation is CASSLTAPPRNTQYF.

The rearrangement links TRBV20-1 to TRBJ2-6; no reliable D call. V shed 0 bases and J shed 0 bases, with 3 bases lying between them. CDR1 and CDR2 from the germline V gene are DFQATT and SNEGSKA (reference sequence). The CDR3 spans 14 residues. This CDR3 is CSARDYSGANVLTF. The DNA for the CDR3 is TGCAGTGCTAGAGACTACTCTGGGGCCAACGTCCTGACTTTC.

The table lists this clonotype with many counts. V is TRBV27 and J is TRBJ2-7; a weak D match, TRBD1 (5 bases). V lost 6 bases and J 3 bases, leaving 9 bases between the germline ends. The length of the CDR3 is 12 residues. CDR1 is MNHEY, CDR2 SMNVEV, per germline (reference sequence). CDR3 sequence (DNA): TGTGCCAGCAGGGACATAAACTACGAGCAGTACTTC. Encoded protein: CASRDINYEQYF.

This clonotype was seen more than once but under ten times. The V and J genes are TRBV12-3 or TRBV12-4 and TRBJ1-1, with 8 bases lining up with TRBD1. The CDR3 is 15 residues long. Germline trimming cut 3 bases from V and 0 bases from J; bases unmatched to any gene: 3. CDR3 in DNA: TGTGCCAGCAGTTTCACAGGGGGTATGAACACTGAAGCTTTCTTT. Translating it yields CASSFTGGMNTEAFF.

This clonotype was seen a few times. The genes are TRBV10-2 and TRBJ2-2, with D tentatively TRBD1 (6 bases). V dropped 8 bases and J dropped 3 bases, with 10 bases sitting between them. The CDR3 spans 13 residues. Germline values: CDR1 WSHSY, CDR2 SAAADI. The CDR3 DNA follows: TGCGCCAGCGGAAGGACAGACACCGGGGAGCTGTTTTTT. Encoded protein: CASGRTDTGELFF.

This clonotype showed up just a few times. V is TRBV6-1 and J is TRBJ2-1; D is undetermined. Looked up from germline, CDR1 is MNHNS and CDR2 is SASEGT. Trimming removed 6 bases at V and 1 base at J, with 16 bases between. The CDR3 length is 16 residues. CDR3 loop: CASSSLAGFSYNEQFF. Here the CDR3 DNA reads TGTGCCAGCAGCTCGTTAGCCGGCTTTTCCTACAATGAGCAGTTCTTC.

The chain joins TRBV4-1 to TRBJ2-7; 7 nucleotides line up with TRBD2. In germline, CDR1 is MGHRA, CDR2 YSYEKL. The V segment lost 1 base and the J segment 2 bases; nucleotides outside the gene matches: 8. The CDR3 is 16 residues long. For the CDR3, the DNA is TGCGCCAGCAGCCAAGGTCGTGGCAGCGGGGCCTACGAGCAGTACTTC. It encodes CASSQGRGSGAYEQYF.

The rearrangement uses TRBV12-3 or TRBV12-4 and TRBJ2-1; tentatively, D is TRBD2 (7 bases). Trimming removed 2 bases from V and 7 bases from J, with 15 bases in between. The CDR3 sequence is 15 residues long. In nucleotides, the CDR3 is TGTGCCAGCAGTTTAAGAGGGGGGGCCGGAAATGAGCAGTTCTTC. Its translation is CASSLRGGAGNEQFF.

The chain recombines TRBV7-9 with TRBJ1-1; TRBD1 agrees at 7 bases. The V and J ends lost 7 bases and 1 base, in that order; junction bases with no gene match: 3. The CDR3 length is 13 residues. Germline lookup yields CDR1 SEHNR and CDR2 FQNEAQ (reference sequence). DNA for the CDR3: TGTGCCAGCATCCCAGGGGGGAACACTGAAGCTTTCTTT. Protein sequence: CASIPGGNTEAFF.

In its sample, this clonotype was seen many times. The chain combines TRBV11-2 with TRBJ2-1; TRBD2 agrees at 8 bases. The trim removed 1 base at V and 9 bases at J, leaving 11 bases unmatched. Germline V gives CDR1 SGHAT, CDR2 FQNNGV. CDR3 length: 16 amino acids. The CDR3 region has the DNA TGTGCCAGCAGCTTAGGTTGGACGGGACTAGAGGGTGAGCAGTTCTTC. Its protein product is CASSLGWTGLEGEQFF.

This clonotype occurred many times. The V and J genes are TRBV28 and TRBJ1-2; TRBD1 matches 7 bases. V was pared by 5 bases and J by 4 bases, with 10 bases of the junction left unmatched. The length of the CDR3 is 15 residues. The V gene's germline CDR1 is MDHEN and CDR2 SYDVKM. CDR3 DNA: TGTGCCAGCAGTCACCTTTTACAGGGGACCTATGGCTACACCTTC. Its protein is CASSHLLQGTYGYTF.

This clonotype has just a few counts. V is TRBV9 and J is TRBJ2-3, with TRBD2 matching over 8 bases. Germline V gene lookup returns CDR1 SGDLS and CDR2 YYNGEE. V was clipped by 3 bases and J by 6 bases; unmatched bases: 9. This CDR3 has 15 amino acids. The CDR3, as DNA: TGTGCCAGCAGCGGGCGGCCAGCGGGAGCTGATACGCAGTATTTT. Protein product: CASSGRPAGADTQYF.

The chain is built from TRBV12-3 or TRBV12-4 and TRBJ1-2, with a possible D match to TRBD1 (6 bases). The CDR3 is made up of 13 amino acids. With 8 bases removed from V and 3 bases from J, the gap between germline ends came to 13 bases. The CDR3 here is CASGPTGDYGYTF. In DNA, the CDR3 is TGTGCCAGCGGCCCGACAGGCGACTATGGCTACACCTTC.

V and J are TRBV27 and TRBJ1-2; 7 nucleotides line up with TRBD1. The junction had 7 bases not matched to a gene; V was cut back by 0 bases and J by 3 bases. The CDR3 length is 16 residues. CDR1 and CDR2 from the germline V gene are MNHEY and SMNVEV (reference sequence). CDR3 sequence (DNA): TGTGCCAGCAGTTTATCGGAGGGGGCGGAAGACTATGGCTACACCTTC. It yields the protein CASSLSEGAEDYGYTF.